The 9 T cell receptor beta chains below come from one sample, sequenced in a study of blood T cell repertoires in COVID-19. The protocol was immunoSEQ multiplex PCR, while the TCRdb copy is restricted to in-frame clones and leaves out a portion. The table includes about 160,000 clones, 78% detected once. Input material: peripheral blood. The receptors were sampled from a woman of 80 years or more with acute or convalescent COVID-19.

CDR3 sequence: CASSLLKRDSRGAFF. CDR3 nucleotide sequence: TGTGCCAGCAGCTTGTTAAAACGGGACTCTCGGGGAGCTTTCTTT. The chain carries TRBV5-6 and TRBJ1-1; TRBD1 might be the D (5 bases). V was trimmed by 1 base and J by 10 bases, leaving 20 bases between them. Germline V gene sequence: CDR1 SGHDT, CDR2 YYEEEE. CDR3 length: 15 residues.

The chain uses TRBV11-2 and TRBJ2-7; 10 bases align to TRBD2. Germline V gives CDR1 SGHAT, CDR2 FQNNGV. The junction had 7 bases not matched to a gene; V was cut back by 1 base and J by 7 bases. The CDR3 runs to 15 residues. The CDR3 here is CASSLGAGGPREQYF. For the CDR3, the DNA is TGTGCCAGCAGCTTAGGAGCGGGGGGGCCGAGGGAGCAGTACTTC.

The chain links TRBV7-3 to TRBJ1-1; D is ambiguous. Germline CDR1 and CDR2: SGHTA and FQGTGA. Trimming removed 5 bases at V and 1 base at J, with 8 bases between. The CDR3 sequence is 13 residues long. The CDR3 nucleotides are TGTGCCAGCAGCCCCAGGCGGAACACTGAAGCTTTCTTT. It specifies CASSPRRNTEAFF. The full variable domain, rest sourced from reference TRBV7-3 and TRBJ1-1, is GAGVSQTPSNKVTEKGKYVELRCDPISGHTALYWYRQSLGQGPEFLIYFQGTGAADDSGLPNDRFFAVRPEGSVSTLKIQRTERGDSAVYLCASSPRRNTEAFFGQGTRLTVV.

The chain uses TRBV6-1 and TRBJ2-5, with no clear D. CDR1 and CDR2 (germline): MNHNS, SASEGT. The CDR3 spans 13 residues. V dropped 1 base and J dropped 4 bases, with 7 bases sitting between them. CDR3 nucleotides: TGTGCCAGCAGTGAAGTTCTAGGAGAGACCCAGTACTTC. It is translated as CASSEVLGETQYF.

This clone came up a few times. The rearrangement uses TRBV19 and TRBJ2-7; TRBD2 matches at 8 bases. CDR1 is LNHDA, CDR2 SQIVND, per germline (reference sequence). The length of the CDR3 is 16 residues. Trimming at V came to 5 bases and at J to 3 bases, leaving 12 bases not matched to a gene. The CDR3 coding sequence is TGTGCCAGTAGTCCCGCGGGGGGCACGTCCCTCTACGAGCAGTACTTC. Its protein is CASSPAGGTSLYEQYF.

The J gene is TRBJ2-7, the V gene TRBV7-9; the D gene is possibly TRBD2 (5 bases). CDR1 is SEHNR, CDR2 FQNEAQ, per germline (reference sequence). The CDR3 totals 13 residues. V gave up 5 bases and J gave up 1 base, with 9 bases separating them. The CDR3 coding sequence is TGTGCCAGCAGCCCCGGGATTTCCTACGAGCAGTACTTC. It yields the protein CASSPGISYEQYF.

The chain carries TRBV4-1 and TRBJ1-2; D is undetermined. This CDR3 is built from 14 residues. CDR1 and CDR2 from the germline V gene are MGHRA and YSYEKL. V shed 0 bases and J shed 2 bases, with 7 bases lying between them. DNA for the CDR3: TGCGCCAGCAGCCAAGATCAGTGGAACTATGGCTACACCTTC. Translating it yields CASSQDQWNYGYTF.

The chain uses TRBV7-9 and TRBJ1-1; D remains unclear. CDR1 SEHNR and CDR2 FQNEAQ come from the germline V gene (reference sequence). V was shortened by 0 bases and J by 1 base, with 6 bases between the two germline ends. CDR3 length equals 14 residues. The CDR3 reads CASSLARGNTEAFF. DNA for the CDR3: TGTGCCAGCAGCTTAGCGCGCGGGAACACTGAAGCTTTCTTT.

This chain connects TRBV28 to TRBJ2-7, with 7 bases aligning to TRBD2. V lost 6 bases and J lost 3; bases outside the gene matches: 2. The CDR3 spans 12 residues. Per the germline V gene, CDR1 is MDHEN and CDR2 is SYDVKM. For the CDR3, the DNA is TGTGCCAGCAGGACTAGCAACTACGAGCAGTACTTC. Its translation: CASRTSNYEQYF.